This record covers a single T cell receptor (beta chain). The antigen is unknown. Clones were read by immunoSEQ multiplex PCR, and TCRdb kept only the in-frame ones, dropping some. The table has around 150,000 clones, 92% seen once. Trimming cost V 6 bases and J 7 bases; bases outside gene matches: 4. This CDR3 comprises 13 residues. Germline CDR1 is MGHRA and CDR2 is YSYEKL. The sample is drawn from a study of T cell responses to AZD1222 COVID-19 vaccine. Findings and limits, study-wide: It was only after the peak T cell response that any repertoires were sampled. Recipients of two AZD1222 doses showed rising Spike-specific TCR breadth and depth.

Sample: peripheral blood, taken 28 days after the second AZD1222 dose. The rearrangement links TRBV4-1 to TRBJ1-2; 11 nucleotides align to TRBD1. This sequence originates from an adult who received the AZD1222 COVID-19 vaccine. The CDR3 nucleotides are TGCGCCAGCAGTCCGGACAGGGGGCCTGGCTACACCTTC. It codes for CASSPDRGPGYTF.